This T cell receptor beta chain comes out of a study of blood T cell repertoires in COVID-19. Study-wide background: T cells, B-cell-depleted T cells, or PBMCs supplied cDNA or gDNA.

Authors' data handling: By means of reference gene primer amplification, nucleated cell counts were estimated. Using immunoSEQ multiplex PCR, the repertoire was profiled, and TCRdb retains in-frame clones only, with some absent. From that table come the V and J calls and clone size; the DNA was used to work out D and trimming. The sample lists around 450,000 clones, 80% to 95% occurring once. Cohorts were assigned according to the clinical history that participants reported. For recovered donors of Cohort 3, there were two negative PCRs, clearance, or symptom resolution. This clone was recorded only once. This CDR3 has 17 residues. V was trimmed by 2 bases and J by 0 bases, leaving 14 bases between them. Looked up from germline, CDR1 is SGHTA and CDR2 is FQGNSA.

This TCR was recovered from a man between 18 and 29 years old who had recovered from COVID-19. Sequencing was carried out using PBMCs or T cells enriched from blood (not recorded which). The chain links TRBV7-2 to TRBJ1-3; D is unclear. CDR3 bases: TGTGCCAGCAGCTTAACGGCAGGCCTGTACTCTGGAAACACCATATATTTT. Its protein product is CASSLTAGLYSGNTIYF.